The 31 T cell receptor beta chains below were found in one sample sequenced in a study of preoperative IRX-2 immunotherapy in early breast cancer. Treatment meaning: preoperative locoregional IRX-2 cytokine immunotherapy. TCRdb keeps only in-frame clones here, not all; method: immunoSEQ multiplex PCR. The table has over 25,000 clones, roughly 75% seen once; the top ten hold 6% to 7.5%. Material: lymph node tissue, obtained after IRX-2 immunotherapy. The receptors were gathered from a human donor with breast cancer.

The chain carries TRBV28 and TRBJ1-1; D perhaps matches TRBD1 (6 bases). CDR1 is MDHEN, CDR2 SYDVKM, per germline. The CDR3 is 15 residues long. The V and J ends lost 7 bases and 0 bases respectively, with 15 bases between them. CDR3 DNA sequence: TGTGCCAGCACTTACCTTCGGGACATGAACACTGAAGCTTTCTTT. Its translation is CASTYLRDMNTEAFF. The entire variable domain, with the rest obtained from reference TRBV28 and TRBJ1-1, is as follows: DVKVTQSSRYLVKRTGEKVFLECVQDMDHENMFWYRQDPGLGLRLIYFSYDVKMKEKGDIPEGYSVSREKKERFSLILESASTNQTSMYLCASTYLRDMNTEAFFGQGTRLTVV.

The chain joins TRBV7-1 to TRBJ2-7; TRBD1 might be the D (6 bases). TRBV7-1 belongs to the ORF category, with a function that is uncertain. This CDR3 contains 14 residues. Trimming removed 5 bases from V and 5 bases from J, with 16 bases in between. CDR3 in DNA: TGTGCCAGCAGCCCGGAACAGGGATTCGACGAGCAGTACTTC. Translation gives CASSPEQGFDEQYF.

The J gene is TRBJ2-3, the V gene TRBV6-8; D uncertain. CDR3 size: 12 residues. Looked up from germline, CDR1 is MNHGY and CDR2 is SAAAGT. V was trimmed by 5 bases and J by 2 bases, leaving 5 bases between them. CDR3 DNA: TGTGCCAGCAGTCCCAACACAGATACGCAGTATTTT. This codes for CASSPNTDTQYF.

The CDR3 DNA reads TGTGCCAGCAGCGGAGGGACAGCGAACACTGAAGCTTTCTTT. Its translation: CASSGGTANTEAFF. The genes are TRBV7-1 and TRBJ1-1; 7 bases line up with TRBD1. TRBV7-1 is noted as an ORF with a role that remains uncertain. The CDR3 is 14 amino acids. V dropped 5 bases and J dropped 1; count of bases not matched to a gene: 4.

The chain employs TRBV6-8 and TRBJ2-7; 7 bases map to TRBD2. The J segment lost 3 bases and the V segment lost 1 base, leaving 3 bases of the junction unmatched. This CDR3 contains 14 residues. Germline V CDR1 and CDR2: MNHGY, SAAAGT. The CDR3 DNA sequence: TGTGCCAGCAGTTACTTTGCGGGGGACTACGAGCAGTACTTC. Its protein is CASSYFAGDYEQYF.

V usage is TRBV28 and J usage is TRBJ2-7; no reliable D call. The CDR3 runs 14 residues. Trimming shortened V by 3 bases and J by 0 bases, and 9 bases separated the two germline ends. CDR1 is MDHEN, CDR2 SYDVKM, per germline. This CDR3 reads CASSFQTSSYEQYF. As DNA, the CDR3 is TGTGCCAGCAGTTTCCAGACGAGCTCCTACGAGCAGTACTTC.

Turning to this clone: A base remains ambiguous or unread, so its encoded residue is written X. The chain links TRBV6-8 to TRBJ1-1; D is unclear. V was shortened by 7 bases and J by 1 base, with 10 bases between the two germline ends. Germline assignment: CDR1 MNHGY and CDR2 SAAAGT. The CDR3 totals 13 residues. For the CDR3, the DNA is TGTGCCAGCACTYGGGGAGAGAACACTGAAGCTTTCTTT. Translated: CASTXGENTEAFF.

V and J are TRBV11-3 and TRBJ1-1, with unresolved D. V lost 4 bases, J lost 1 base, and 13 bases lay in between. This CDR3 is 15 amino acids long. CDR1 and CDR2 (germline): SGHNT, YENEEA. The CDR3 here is CASSSRWVGNTEAFF. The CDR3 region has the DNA TGTGCCAGCAGCTCAAGATGGGTGGGGAACACTGAAGCTTTCTTT.

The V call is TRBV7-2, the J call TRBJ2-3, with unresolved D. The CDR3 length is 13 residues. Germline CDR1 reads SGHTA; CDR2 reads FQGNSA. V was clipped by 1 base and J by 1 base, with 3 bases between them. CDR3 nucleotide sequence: TGTGCCAGCAGCTTAGTCGGCACAGATACGCAGTATTTT. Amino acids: CASSLVGTDTQYF. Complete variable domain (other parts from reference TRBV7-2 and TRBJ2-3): GAGVSQSPSNKVTEKGKDVELRCDPISGHTALYWYRQSLGQGLEFLIYFQGNSAPDKSGLPSDRFSAERTGGSVSTLTIQRTQQEDSAVYLCASSLVGTDTQYFGPGTRLTVL.

Here the CDR3 reads CASSPSTGQKRNIQYF. Written as DNA, the CDR3 is TGTGCCAGCTCACCGTCGACAGGGCAAAAGAGAAACATTCAGTACTTC. The chain couples TRBV18 to TRBJ2-4; 7 bases map to TRBD1. The ends lost 3 bases at V and 6 bases at J; junction bases unmatched: 11. The CDR3 has 16 residues. Germline CDR1 reads KGHSH; CDR2 reads LQKENI.

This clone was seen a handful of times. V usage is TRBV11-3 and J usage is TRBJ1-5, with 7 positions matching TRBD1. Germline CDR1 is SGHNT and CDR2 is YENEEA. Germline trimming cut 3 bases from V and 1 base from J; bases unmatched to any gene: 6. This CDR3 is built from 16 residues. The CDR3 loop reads CASSLEGGWSNQPQHF. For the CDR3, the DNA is TGTGCCAGCAGCTTGGAAGGGGGCTGGAGCAATCAGCCCCAGCATTTT.

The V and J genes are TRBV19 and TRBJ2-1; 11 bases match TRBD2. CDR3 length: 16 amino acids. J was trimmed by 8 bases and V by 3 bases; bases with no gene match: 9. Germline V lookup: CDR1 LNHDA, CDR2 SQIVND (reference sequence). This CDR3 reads CASSIIVLAGGDEQFF. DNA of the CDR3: TGTGCCAGTAGTATCATAGTCCTAGCGGGAGGCGATGAGCAGTTCTTC. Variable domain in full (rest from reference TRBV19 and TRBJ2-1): DGGITQSPKYLFRKEGQNVTLSCEQNLNHDAMYWYRQDPGQGLRLIYYSQIVNDFQKGDIAEGYSVSREKKESFPLTVTSAQKNPTAFYLCASSIIVLAGGDEQFFGPGTRLTVL.

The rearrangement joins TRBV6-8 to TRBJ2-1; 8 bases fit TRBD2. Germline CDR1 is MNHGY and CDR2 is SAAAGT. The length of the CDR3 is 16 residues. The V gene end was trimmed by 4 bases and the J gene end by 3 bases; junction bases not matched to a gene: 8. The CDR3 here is CASSWVSGKFYNEQFF. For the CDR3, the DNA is TGTGCCAGCAGTTGGGTTAGCGGGAAGTTCTACAATGAGCAGTTCTTC.

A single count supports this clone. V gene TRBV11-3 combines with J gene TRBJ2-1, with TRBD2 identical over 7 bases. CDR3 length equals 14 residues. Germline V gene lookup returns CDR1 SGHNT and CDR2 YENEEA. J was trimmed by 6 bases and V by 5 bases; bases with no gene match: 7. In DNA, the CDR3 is TGTGCCAGCAGCATCCAGCGGGATGGCAATGAGCAGTTCTTC. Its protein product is CASSIQRDGNEQFF.

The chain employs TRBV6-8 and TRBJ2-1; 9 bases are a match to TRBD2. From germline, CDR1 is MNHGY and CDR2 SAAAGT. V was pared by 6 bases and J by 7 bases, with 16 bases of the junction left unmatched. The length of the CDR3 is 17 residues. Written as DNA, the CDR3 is TGTGCCAGCAGCCGCGGATTAGCGGGAGTCGTGGGGAATGAGCAGTTCTTC. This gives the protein CASSRGLAGVVGNEQFF.

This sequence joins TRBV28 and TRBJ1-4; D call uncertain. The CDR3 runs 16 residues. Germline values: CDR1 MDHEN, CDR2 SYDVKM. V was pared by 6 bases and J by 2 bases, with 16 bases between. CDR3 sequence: CASRTRGRGTNEKLFF. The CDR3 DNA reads TGTGCCAGCAGGACACGAGGGCGCGGGACTAATGAAAAACTGTTTTTT.

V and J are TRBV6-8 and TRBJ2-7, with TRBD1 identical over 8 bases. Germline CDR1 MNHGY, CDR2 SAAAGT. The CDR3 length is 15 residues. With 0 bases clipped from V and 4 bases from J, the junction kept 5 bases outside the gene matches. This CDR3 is CASSYSDRAPYEQYF. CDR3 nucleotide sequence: TGTGCCAGCAGTTACTCGGACAGGGCCCCTTACGAGCAGTACTTC.

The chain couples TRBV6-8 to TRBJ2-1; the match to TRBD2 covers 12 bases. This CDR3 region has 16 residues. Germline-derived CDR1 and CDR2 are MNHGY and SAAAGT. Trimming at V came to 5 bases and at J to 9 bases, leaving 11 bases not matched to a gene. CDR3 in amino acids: CASSDHSSGRVSEQFF. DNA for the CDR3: TGTGCCAGCAGTGACCACTCTAGCGGGAGGGTAAGTGAGCAGTTCTTC.

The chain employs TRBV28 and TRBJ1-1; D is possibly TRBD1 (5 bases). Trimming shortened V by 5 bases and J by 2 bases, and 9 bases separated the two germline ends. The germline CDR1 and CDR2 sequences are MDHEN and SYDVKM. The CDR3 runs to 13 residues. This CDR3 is CASSGGFNTEAFF. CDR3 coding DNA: TGTGCCAGCAGTGGGGGGTTTAACACTGAAGCTTTCTTT. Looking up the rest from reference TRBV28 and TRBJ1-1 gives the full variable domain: DVKVTQSSRYLVKRTGEKVFLECVQDMDHENMFWYRQDPGLGLRLIYFSYDVKMKEKGDIPEGYSVSREKKERFSLILESASTNQTSMYLCASSGGFNTEAFFGQGTRLTVV.

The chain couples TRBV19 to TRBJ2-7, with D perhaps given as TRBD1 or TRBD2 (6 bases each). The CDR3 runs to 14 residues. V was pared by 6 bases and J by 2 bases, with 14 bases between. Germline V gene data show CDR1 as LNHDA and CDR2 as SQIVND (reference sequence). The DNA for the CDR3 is TGTGCCAGTAGCGCGAAGGGGGGCCCCTACGAGCAGTACTTC. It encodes CASSAKGGPYEQYF.

Here the CDR3 DNA reads TGCAGCGTTGAACGGCTAGCGGGAGTCTACGAGCAGTACTTC. Translated, it gives CSVERLAGVYEQYF. This chain joins TRBV29-1 and TRBJ2-7; 10 bases align to TRBD2. Germline lookup yields CDR1 SQVTM and CDR2 ANQGSEA. V shed 2 bases and J 3 bases; nucleotides not matched to a gene: 4. The CDR3 runs 14 residues.

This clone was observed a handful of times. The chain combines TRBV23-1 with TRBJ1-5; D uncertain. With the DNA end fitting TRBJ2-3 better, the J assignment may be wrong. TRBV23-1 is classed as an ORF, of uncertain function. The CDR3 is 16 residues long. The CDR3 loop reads CASSQDLRRSNQPQYF. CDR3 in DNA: TGCGCCAGCAGCCAAGATCTTCGCAGGAGCAATCAGCCCCAGTATTTT.

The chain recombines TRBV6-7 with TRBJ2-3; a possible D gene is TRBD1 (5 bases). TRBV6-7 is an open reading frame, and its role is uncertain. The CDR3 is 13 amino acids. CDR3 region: CAVGSRATDTQYF. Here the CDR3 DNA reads TGTGCTGTGGGAAGCAGGGCCACAGATACGCAGTATTTT.

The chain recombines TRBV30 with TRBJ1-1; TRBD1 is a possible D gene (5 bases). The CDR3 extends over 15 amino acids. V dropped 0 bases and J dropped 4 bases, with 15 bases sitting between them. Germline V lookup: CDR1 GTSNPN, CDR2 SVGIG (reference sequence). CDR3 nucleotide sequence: TGTGCCTGGAGTGTCGCGGGGACCGGGATCACTGAAGCTTTCTTT. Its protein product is CAWSVAGTGITEAFF.

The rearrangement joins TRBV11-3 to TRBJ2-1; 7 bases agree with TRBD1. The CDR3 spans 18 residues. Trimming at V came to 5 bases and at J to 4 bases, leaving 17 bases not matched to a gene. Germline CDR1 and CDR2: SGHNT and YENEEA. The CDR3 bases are TGTGCCAGCAGCCAATATTACCCCGACAGGGTAGGGTACAATGAGCAGTTCTTC. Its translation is CASSQYYPDRVGYNEQFF.

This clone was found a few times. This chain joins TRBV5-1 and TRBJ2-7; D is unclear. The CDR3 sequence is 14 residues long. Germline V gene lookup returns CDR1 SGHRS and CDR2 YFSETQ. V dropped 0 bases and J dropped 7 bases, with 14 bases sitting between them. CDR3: CASSLAAGPGEQYF. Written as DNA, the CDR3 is TGCGCCAGCAGCTTGGCCGCAGGTCCCGGTGAGCAGTACTTC.

CDR3 nucleotides: TGTGCCAGCACGGACAGGGACGGTAGCACTGAAGCTTTCTTT. It translates to CASTDRDGSTEAFF. The V call is TRBV6-8, the J call TRBJ1-1, with 8 nucleotides matching TRBD1. CDR1 and CDR2 from the germline V gene are MNHGY and SAAAGT. The V and J ends lost 7 bases and 4 bases, in that order; junction bases with no gene match: 8. The CDR3 is 14 residues long.

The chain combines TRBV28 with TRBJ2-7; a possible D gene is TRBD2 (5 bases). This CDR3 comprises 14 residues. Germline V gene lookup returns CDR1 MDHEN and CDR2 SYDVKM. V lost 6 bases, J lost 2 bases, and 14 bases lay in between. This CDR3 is CASRTRRETYEQYF. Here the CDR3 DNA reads TGTGCCAGCAGGACCCGCCGGGAAACCTACGAGCAGTACTTC.

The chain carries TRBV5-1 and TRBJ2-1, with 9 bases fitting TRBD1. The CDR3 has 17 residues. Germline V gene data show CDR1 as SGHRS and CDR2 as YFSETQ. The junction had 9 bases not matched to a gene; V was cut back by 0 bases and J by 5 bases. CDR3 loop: CASSLAYWDRENNEQFF. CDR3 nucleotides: TGCGCCAGCAGCTTGGCCTATTGGGACAGGGAGAACAATGAGCAGTTCTTC.

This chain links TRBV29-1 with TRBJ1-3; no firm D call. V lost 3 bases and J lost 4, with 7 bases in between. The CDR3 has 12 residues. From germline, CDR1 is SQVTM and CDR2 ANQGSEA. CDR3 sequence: CSVDLGGNTIYF. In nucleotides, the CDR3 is TGCAGCGTTGACCTAGGCGGAAACACCATATATTTT.

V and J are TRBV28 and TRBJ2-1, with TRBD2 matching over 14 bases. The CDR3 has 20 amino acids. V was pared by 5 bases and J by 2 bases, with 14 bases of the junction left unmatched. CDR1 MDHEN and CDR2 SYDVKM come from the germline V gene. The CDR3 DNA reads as TGTGCCAGCAGTAACCCTCCCGGACTAGCGGGAGGTCAAGCCTACAATGAGCAGTTCTTC. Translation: CASSNPPGLAGGQAYNEQFF.